This T cell receptor beta chain is drawn from a study of T cells after yellow fever vaccination. About this clonotype itself: Its antigen is currently unknown.

The study made its TCR cDNA through 5'RACE template switching. That step introduced a universal primer site along with UMIs. TCRdb used MiXCR to reprocess the 5' RACE reads, holding one entry per CDR3 protein. The table records some 500,000 distinct CDR3 sequences, 13% of them present only once. CDR1 SEHNR and CDR2 FQNEAQ come from the germline V gene (reference sequence). This CDR3 contains 15 residues. The V gene lost 2 bases and the J gene lost 1 base, with 9 bases spanning the gap. General study findings and limits: There was a small share of clonotypes that showed up in both the CD4 and CD8 compartments. Most primary-vaccination clones recurred post-booster (around 95% CD4, 88% CD8).

The sample was PBMCs, taken on the day of the yellow fever booster vaccination. The source is a man in his thirties or forties who received the YFV17D yellow fever vaccine. V gene TRBV7-9 combines with J gene TRBJ2-1; D might be TRBD1 (5 bases). The CDR3 spells CASSLPRVSYNEQFF. The DNA of the CDR3 is TGTGCCAGCAGCTTACCCAGGGTATCCTACAATGAGCAGTTCTTC.